Listed below are T cell receptor beta chains from one sample, sequenced in a study of T-cell memory formation after mild COVID-19. Via MiXCR, TCRdb re-called the 5' RACE reads, giving one row per CDR3 protein. The sample records 65,000 to 95,000 distinct CDR3 sequences, 10% to 15% being singletons. The specimen was PBMCs or a T cell subset sorted from them (not recorded which). These receptors were collected from a man in his late teens or twenties who had mild COVID-19 (a few samples of this study predate the infection). Cell type and time point are not known. Each CDR3 is given without its conserved first and last residue. The order of the fields is J gene, V gene, CDR3 protein.

J gene: TRBJ2-3; V gene: TRBV15; CDR3 protein: ATSSTSARTDTQY
J gene: TRBJ2-7; V gene: TRBV11-2; CDR3 protein: ASSSTGNRHEQY
J gene: TRBJ2-3; V gene: TRBV4-1; CDR3 protein: ASSSPSPPLQDTQY
J gene: TRBJ2-5; V gene: TRBV15; CDR3 protein: ATSRGARAPETQY
J gene: TRBJ1-2; V gene: TRBV7-9; CDR3 protein: ASSSPQGVGGGYT
J gene: TRBJ1-5; V gene: TRBV19; CDR3 protein: ASSISGGGGQPQH
J gene: TRBJ2-7; V gene: TRBV7-2; CDR3 protein: ASSLALGGRGRTYEQY
J gene: TRBJ2-3; V gene: TRBV4-1; CDR3 protein: ASSQYTGSTDTQY
J gene: TRBJ2-1; V gene: TRBV28; CDR3 protein: ASSSTEGNEQF
J gene: TRBJ2-5; V gene: TRBV7-8; CDR3 protein: DSSSEPRGGGETQY
J gene: TRBJ1-1; V gene: TRBV6-2/TRBV6-3; CDR3 protein: ASSYAIEAF
J gene: TRBJ2-5; V gene: TRBV27; CDR3 protein: ASSLWGGQEETQY
J gene: TRBJ2-5; V gene: TRBV7-9; CDR3 protein: ASSLVVRGAETQY